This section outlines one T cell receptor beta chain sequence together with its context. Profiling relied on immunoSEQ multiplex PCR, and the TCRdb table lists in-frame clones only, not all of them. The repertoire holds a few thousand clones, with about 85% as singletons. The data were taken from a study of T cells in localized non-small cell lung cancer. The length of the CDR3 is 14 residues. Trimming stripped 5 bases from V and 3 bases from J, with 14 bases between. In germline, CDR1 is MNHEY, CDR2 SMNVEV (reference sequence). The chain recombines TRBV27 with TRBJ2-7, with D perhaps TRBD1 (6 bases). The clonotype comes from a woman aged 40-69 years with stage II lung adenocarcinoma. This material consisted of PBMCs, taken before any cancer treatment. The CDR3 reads CASSTTGTSYEQYF. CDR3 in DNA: TGTGCCAGCAGTACCACCGGGACAAGCTACGAGCAGTACTTC.